The sequence of this T cell receptor beta chain was determined in a study of blood T cell repertoires in COVID-19. V dropped 4 bases and J dropped 5 bases, with 12 bases sitting between them. This CDR3 comprises 13 residues. In germline, CDR1 is SGHNT, CDR2 YYREEE (reference sequence). Method: immunoSEQ multiplex PCR; TCRdb's copy keeps in-frame clones and lacks some. Altogether a few hundred thousand clones are present, 80% to 90% being singletons, with the ten largest covering about 0.91%. The TCR was taken from a man in his forties with acute or convalescent COVID-19. The chain couples TRBV5-4 to TRBJ1-2; possible D gene TRBD1, 6 bases. Source material: peripheral blood. CDR3 sequence (DNA): TGTGCCAGCAGCCTTACAGGGACATATGGCTACACCTTC. Amino acid sequence: CASSLTGTYGYTF.